This T cell receptor beta chain stems from a study of a mutant IDH1 vaccine in newly diagnosed glioma. Study at large: Patients arrived already treated with radiotherapy, temozolomide, or both, most having had both.

CDR3 length: 19 amino acids. Looked up from germline, CDR1 is LNHDA and CDR2 is SQIVND (reference sequence). The germline V and J ends were trimmed by 7 bases and 0 bases, with 22 bases remaining between them. Profiling relied on immunoSEQ multiplex PCR, and the TCRdb table lists in-frame clones only, not all of them. The sample consists of tens of thousands of clones, roughly 80% of them appearing once. Described time point: week 23, last vaccination. In every dose of vaccine, 300 ug of mutant IDH1 20-mer peptide was given alongside topical imiquimod. As for this clone: Its antigen is undetermined.

Material: PBMCs, obtained from a glioma patient whose treatment included an IDH1 peptide vaccine. The TCR was taken from a man in his forties or fifties with glioma. V gene TRBV19 combines with J gene TRBJ2-6, with D perhaps matching TRBD1 (6 bases). The DNA for the CDR3 is TGTGCCAGTACCCCCTCCAGACAGGAAGTTTTCTCTGGGGCCAACGTCCTGACTTTC. Its translation is CASTPSRQEVFSGANVLTF.